Given below is one T cell receptor beta chain in context. The antigen remains unidentified. Use of 60 Vbeta and 13 Jbeta primers characterized the PCR. Assay: immunoSEQ multiplex PCR; the TCRdb copy retains only in-frame clones and omits some. The repertoire holds over 150,000 clones, with 70% to 85% as singletons. V gave up 0 bases and J gave up 3 bases, with 7 bases separating them. Germline values: CDR1 SGHDT, CDR2 YYEEEE. The CDR3 spans 13 residues. These data are taken from a study of cytomegalovirus exposure and HLA in healthy donors. Overall study findings and caveats: Some segments of the V type, notably TRBV6-2 and TRBV6-3, were excluded as indistinguishable. In a later analysis, a genetic analysis reported fewer productive-TCR N-insertions in an Asian-associated ancestry cluster than the cohort average. Later analysis demonstrated an association between a missense DCLRE1C variant and TCR beta V- and J-gene trimming.

Sequencing input: PBMCs. The sequence came from a woman aged 55-70 years in good health and CMV-seropositive. This chain joins TRBV5-6 and TRBJ2-7; D gene unclear. The CDR3 protein is CASSLGADYEQYF. The CDR3 DNA follows: TGTGCCAGCAGCTTGGGGGCAGACTACGAGCAGTACTTC.